This T cell receptor (beta chain) was captured in a study of T-cell memory formation after mild COVID-19. V gave up 3 bases and J gave up 4 bases, with 13 bases separating them. Germline values: CDR1 SGDLS, CDR2 YYNGEE. This CDR3 has 14 residues. TCRdb reprocessed the 5' RACE reads with MiXCR, giving one entry per CDR3 protein. The table records a few hundred thousand distinct CDR3 sequences, approximately 19% of them present only once. The gene calls are TRBV9 and TRBJ1-1; possible D gene TRBD1, 5 bases. Sequencing was carried out using PBMCs or a T cell subset sorted from them (not recorded which). The sequence was obtained from a man aged 18 to 29 who had mild COVID-19 (a few samples of this study predate the infection). Cell type and time point are not known. The CDR3 nucleotides read TGTGCCAGCAGCGCCGGTGGAGGGACCACTGAAGCTTTCTTT. The encoded protein is CASSAGGGTTEAFF. The variable domain in full, completed from reference TRBV9 and TRBJ1-1, reads DSGVTQTPKHLITATGQRVTLRCSPRSGDLSVYWYQQSLDQGLQFLIQYYNGEERAKGNILERFSAQQFPDLHSELNLSSLELGDSALYFCASSAGGGTTEAFFGQGTRLTVV.